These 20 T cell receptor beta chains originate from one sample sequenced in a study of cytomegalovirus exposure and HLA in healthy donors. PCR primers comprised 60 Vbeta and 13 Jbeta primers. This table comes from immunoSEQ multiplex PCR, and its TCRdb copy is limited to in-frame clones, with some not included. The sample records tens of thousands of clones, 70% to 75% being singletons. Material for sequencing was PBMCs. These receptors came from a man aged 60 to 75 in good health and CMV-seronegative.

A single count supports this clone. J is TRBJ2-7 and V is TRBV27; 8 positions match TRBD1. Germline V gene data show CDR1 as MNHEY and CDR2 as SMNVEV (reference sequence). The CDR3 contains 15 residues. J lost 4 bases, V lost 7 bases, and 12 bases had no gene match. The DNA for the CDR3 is TGTGCCAGCAATAAAGCCGGGACAGGACTGTACGAGCAGTACTTC. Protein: CASNKAGTGLYEQYF.

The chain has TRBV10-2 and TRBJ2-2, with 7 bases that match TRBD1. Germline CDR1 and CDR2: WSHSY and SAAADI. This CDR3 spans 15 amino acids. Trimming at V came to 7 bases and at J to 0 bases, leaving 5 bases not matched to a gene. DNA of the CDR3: TGCGCCAGCACAGGACAGGACTCGAACACCGGGGAGCTGTTTTTT. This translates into CASTGQDSNTGELFF.

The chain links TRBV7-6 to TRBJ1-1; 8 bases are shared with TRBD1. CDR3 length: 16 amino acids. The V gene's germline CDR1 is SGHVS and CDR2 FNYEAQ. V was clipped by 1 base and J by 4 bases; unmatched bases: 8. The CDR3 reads CASSLGLRTGLTEAFF. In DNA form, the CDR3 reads TGTGCCAGCAGCTTAGGTCTCAGGACAGGGCTCACTGAAGCTTTCTTT.

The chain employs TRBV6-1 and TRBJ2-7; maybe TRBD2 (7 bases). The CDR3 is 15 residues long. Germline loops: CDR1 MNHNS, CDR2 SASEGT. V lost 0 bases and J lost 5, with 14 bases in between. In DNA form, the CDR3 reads TGTGCCAGCAGTGAAGCTCCCGGGGGGCGCAACGAGCAGTACTTC. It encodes CASSEAPGGRNEQYF.

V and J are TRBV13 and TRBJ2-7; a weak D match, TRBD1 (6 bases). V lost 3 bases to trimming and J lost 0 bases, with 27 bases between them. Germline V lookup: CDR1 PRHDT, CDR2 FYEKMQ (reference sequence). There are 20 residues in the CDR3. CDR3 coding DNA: TGTGCCAGCAGCTTGTACAGCAGGGGCCCTCCCGACCCAAGCTCCTACGAGCAGTACTTC. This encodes CASSLYSRGPPDPSSYEQYF.

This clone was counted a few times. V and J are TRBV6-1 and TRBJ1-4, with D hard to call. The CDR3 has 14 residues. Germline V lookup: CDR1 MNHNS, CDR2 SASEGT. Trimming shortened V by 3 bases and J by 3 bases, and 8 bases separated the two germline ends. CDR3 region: CASSEWRANEKLFF. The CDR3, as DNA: TGTGCCAGCAGTGAGTGGAGGGCTAATGAAAAACTGTTTTTT.

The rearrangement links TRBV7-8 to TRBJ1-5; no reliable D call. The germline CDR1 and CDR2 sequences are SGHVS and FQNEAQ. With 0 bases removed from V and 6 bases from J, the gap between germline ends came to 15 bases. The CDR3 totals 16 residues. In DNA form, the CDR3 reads TGTGCCAGCAGCTTAGCAAGACCAGGCAGCGGTCAGCCCCAGCATTTT. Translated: CASSLARPGSGQPQHF.

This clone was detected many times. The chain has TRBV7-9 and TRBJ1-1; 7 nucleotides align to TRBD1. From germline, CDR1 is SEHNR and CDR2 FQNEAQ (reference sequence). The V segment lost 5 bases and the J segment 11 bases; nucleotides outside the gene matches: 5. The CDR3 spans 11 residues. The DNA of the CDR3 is TGTGCCAGCAGCCGGGGACAGAGTGCTTTCTTT. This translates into CASSRGQSAFF.

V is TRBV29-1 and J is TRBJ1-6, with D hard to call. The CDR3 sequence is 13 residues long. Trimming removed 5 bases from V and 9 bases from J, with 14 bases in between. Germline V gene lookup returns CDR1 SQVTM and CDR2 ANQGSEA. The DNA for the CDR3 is TGCAGCGTTCGGGTAATCGAGGGTTCACCCCTCCACTTT. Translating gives CSVRVIEGSPLHF.

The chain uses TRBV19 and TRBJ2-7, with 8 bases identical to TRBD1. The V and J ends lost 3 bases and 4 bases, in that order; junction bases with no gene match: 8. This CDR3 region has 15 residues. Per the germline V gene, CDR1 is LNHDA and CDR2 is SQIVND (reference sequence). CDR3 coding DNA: TGTGCCAGTAGTATCTCAGGACAGGGCGGATACGAGCAGTACTTC. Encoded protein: CASSISGQGGYEQYF.

CDR3 nucleotide sequence: TGTGCCAGTAGTAGGCTCCTACAGGGGAACACTGAAGCTTTCTTT. It specifies CASSRLLQGNTEAFF. V usage is TRBV19 and J usage is TRBJ1-1; possible D gene TRBD1, 6 bases. The V end lost 4 bases, the J end lost 1 base, and 13 bases lay between the germline ends. The CDR3 totals 15 residues. CDR1 LNHDA and CDR2 SQIVND come from the germline V gene (reference sequence).

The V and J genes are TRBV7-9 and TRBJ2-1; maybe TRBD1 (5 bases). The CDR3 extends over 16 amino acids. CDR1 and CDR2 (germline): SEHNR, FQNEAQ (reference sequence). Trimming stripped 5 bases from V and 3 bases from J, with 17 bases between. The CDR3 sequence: CASSPRAGPFYNEQFF. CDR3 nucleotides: TGTGCCAGCAGCCCCCGGGCAGGGCCCTTCTACAATGAGCAGTTCTTC.

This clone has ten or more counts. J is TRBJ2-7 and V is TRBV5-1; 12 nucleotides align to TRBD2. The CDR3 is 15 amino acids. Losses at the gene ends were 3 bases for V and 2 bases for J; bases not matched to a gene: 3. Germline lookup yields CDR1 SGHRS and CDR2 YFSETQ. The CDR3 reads CASSSRTSGAYEQYF. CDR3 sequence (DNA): TGCGCCAGCAGCTCAAGGACTAGCGGGGCCTACGAGCAGTACTTC.

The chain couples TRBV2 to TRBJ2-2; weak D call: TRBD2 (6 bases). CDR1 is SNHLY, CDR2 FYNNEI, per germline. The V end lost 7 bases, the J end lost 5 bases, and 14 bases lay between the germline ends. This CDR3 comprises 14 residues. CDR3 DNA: TGTGCCAGCATGCTGCGGGAAGATACCGGGGAGCTGTTTTTT. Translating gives CASMLREDTGELFF.

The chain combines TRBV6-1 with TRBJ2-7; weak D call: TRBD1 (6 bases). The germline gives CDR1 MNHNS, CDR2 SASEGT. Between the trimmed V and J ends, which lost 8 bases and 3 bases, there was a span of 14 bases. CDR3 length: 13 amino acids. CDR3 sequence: CASCTRTDYEQYF. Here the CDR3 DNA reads TGTGCCAGCTGCACCCGGACAGACTACGAGCAGTACTTC.

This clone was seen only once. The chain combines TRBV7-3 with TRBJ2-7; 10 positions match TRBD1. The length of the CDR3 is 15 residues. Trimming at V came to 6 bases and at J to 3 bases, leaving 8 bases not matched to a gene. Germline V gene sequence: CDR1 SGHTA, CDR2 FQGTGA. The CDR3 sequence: CASRDPGTGVYEQYF. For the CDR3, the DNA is TGTGCCAGCAGGGACCCCGGGACAGGGGTCTACGAGCAGTACTTC.

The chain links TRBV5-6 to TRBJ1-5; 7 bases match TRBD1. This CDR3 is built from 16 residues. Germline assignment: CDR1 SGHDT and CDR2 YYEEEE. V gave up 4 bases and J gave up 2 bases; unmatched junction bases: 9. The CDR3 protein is CASSTRPGQRNQPQHF. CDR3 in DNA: TGTGCCAGCAGCACGAGACCGGGACAGCGCAATCAGCCCCAGCATTTT. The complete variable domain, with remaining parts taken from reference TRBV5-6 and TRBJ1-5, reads DAGVTQSPTHLIKTRGQQVTLRCSPKSGHDTVSWYQQALGQGPQFIFQYYEEEERQRGNFPDRFSGHQFPNYSSELNVNALLLGDSALYLCASSTRPGQRNQPQHFGDGTRLSIL.

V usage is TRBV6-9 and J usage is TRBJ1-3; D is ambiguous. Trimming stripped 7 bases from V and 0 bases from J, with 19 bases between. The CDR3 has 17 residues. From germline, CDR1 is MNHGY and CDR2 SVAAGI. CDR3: CASTHPRQRDSGNTIYF. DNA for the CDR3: TGTGCCAGCACCCACCCTCGGCAGCGTGACTCTGGAAACACCATATATTTT.

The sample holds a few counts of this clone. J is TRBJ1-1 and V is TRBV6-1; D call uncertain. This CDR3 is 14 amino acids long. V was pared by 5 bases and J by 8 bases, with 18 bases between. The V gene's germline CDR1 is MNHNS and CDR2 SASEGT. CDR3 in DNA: TGTGCCAGCAGTTTCGGTAGTGGGGTAGCGGAAGCTTTCTTT. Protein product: CASSFGSGVAEAFF.

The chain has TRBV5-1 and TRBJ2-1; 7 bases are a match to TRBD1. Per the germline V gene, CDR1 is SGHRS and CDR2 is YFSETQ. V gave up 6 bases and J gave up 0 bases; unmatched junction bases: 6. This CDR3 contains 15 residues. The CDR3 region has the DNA TGCGCCAGCACCTTACAGGGGATCTCCTACAATGAGCAGTTCTTC. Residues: CASTLQGISYNEQFF.